These T cell receptor beta chains were read from a single sample in a study of shared clonotypes between healthy human individuals. The protocol was immunoSEQ multiplex PCR, while the TCRdb copy is restricted to in-frame clones and leaves out a portion. The table has 90,000 to 120,000 clones, more than 65% seen once; the top ten hold about 24%. The source material was memory CD8+ T cells sorted from blood. The source of these receptors is a young woman in good health. The CDR3 runs from the conserved cysteine through the conserved F or W. A D gene is named only where the DNA matches it firmly. Clone size is not always given. Where it is, it says once, few, many or a class for expanded clones.

J: TRBJ2-4
size: NA
D: NA
length: 16
V: TRBV7-9
CDR3: CASSPGRGQLVYIQYF
DNA: TGTGCCAGCAGCCCGGGTCGGGGGCAGCTGGTATACATTCAGTACTTC

J: TRBJ1-5
size: NA
D: NA
length: 15
V: TRBV19
CDR3: CASSMTGLSNQPQHF
DNA: TGTGCCAGTAGTATGACGGGACTTAGCAATCAGCCCCAGCATTTT

J: TRBJ1-2
size: NA
D: NA
length: 14
V: TRBV7-2
CDR3: CASSPDPGLGGYTF
DNA: TGTGCCAGCAGCCCCGATCCGGGGTTAGGTGGCTACACCTTC

J: TRBJ2-1
size: NA
D: NA
length: 14
V: TRBV14
CDR3: CASSQEGVYNEQFF
DNA: TGTGCCAGCAGCCAAGAGGGTGTTTACAATGAGCAGTTCTTC

J: TRBJ1-4
size: NA
D: TRBD1
length: 14
V: TRBV19
CDR3: CASTTGGGNEKLFF
DNA: TGTGCCAGTACGACAGGGGGAGGTAATGAAAAACTGTTTTTT

J: TRBJ1-6
size: NA
D: NA
length: 15
V: TRBV2
CDR3: CASSQDHSENSPLHF
DNA: TGTGCCAGCAGTCAGGACCACTCCGAAAATTCACCCCTCCACTTT

J: TRBJ1-2
size: few
D: NA
length: 14
V: TRBV29-1
CDR3: CSVEDPSEAYGYTF
DNA: TGCAGCGTTGAAGATCCCAGTGAAGCCTATGGCTACACCTTC

J: TRBJ1-1
size: NA
D: NA
length: 13
V: TRBV27
CDR3: CASSLGIRTEAFF
DNA: TGTGCCAGCAGTTTAGGGATCAGGACTGAAGCTTTCTTT

J: TRBJ1-5
size: NA
D: NA
length: 16
V: TRBV28
CDR3: CASSSATRGASQPQHF
DNA: TGTGCCAGCAGTTCAGCTACAAGGGGGGCTAGTCAGCCCCAGCATTTT

J: TRBJ2-7
size: NA
D: TRBD1
length: 16
V: TRBV28
CDR3: CASTLGQGALRYEQYF
DNA: TGTGCCAGCACCTTGGGGCAGGGGGCTTTAAGGTACGAGCAGTACTTC

J: TRBJ2-2
size: few
D: TRBD2
length: 16
V: TRBV13
CDR3: CASSPSGRAYTGELFF
DNA: TGTGCCAGCAGCCCTAGCGGGAGGGCCTATACCGGGGAGCTGTTTTTT

J: TRBJ2-7
size: NA
D: NA
length: 19
V: TRBV5-1
CDR3: CASSHGRQVSGGGPYEQYF
DNA: TGCGCCAGCAGCCACGGGAGACAGGTTTCGGGCGGCGGTCCCTACGAGCAGTACTTC

J: TRBJ2-7
size: NA
D: TRBD2
length: 14
V: TRBV28
CDR3: CASSLLAGAYEQYF
DNA: TGTGCCAGCAGTTTATTAGCGGGGGCCTACGAGCAGTACTTC

J: TRBJ2-7
size: NA
D: TRBD1
length: 14
V: TRBV11-2
CDR3: CASTPGQGSWEQYF
DNA: TGTGCCAGCACCCCGGGACAGGGGTCATGGGAGCAGTACTTC

J: TRBJ1-2
size: NA
D: TRBD1
length: 18
V: TRBV29-1
CDR3: CSVEAPPTGRSLDYGYTF
DNA: TGCAGCGTTGAAGCCCCCCCGACAGGGAGAAGTTTGGACTATGGCTACACCTTC

J: TRBJ2-7
size: NA
D: TRBD2
length: 15
V: TRBV2
CDR3: CASSDWTSGRPEQYF
DNA: TGTGCCAGCAGTGATTGGACTAGCGGGAGACCCGAGCAGTACTTC

J: TRBJ1-2
size: few
D: TRBD1
length: 15
V: TRBV27
CDR3: CASSFQTGGHYGYTF
DNA: TGTGCCAGCAGTTTTCAGACAGGGGGCCACTATGGCTACACCTTC

J: TRBJ2-2
size: NA
D: TRBD2
length: 15
V: TRBV6-4
CDR3: CASSHSGRDTGELFF
DNA: TGTGCCAGCAGTCACAGCGGGAGGGATACCGGGGAGCTGTTTTTT

J: TRBJ2-7
size: NA
D: NA
length: 15
V: TRBV4-1
CDR3: CASSQGLSVSYEQYF
DNA: TGCGCCAGCAGCCAAGGGTTGTCAGTCTCCTACGAGCAGTACTTC

J: TRBJ1-4
size: many
D: NA
length: 15
V: TRBV4-1
CDR3: CASSHIDSSDEKLFF
DNA: TGCGCCAGCAGCCACATTGACAGTTCAGACGAAAAACTGTTTTTT

J: TRBJ1-1
size: NA
D: NA
length: 16
V: TRBV7-8
CDR3: CASSKRRDAIYTEAFF
DNA: TGTGCCAGCAGTAAAAGGCGGGACGCTATTTACACTGAAGCTTTCTTT

J: TRBJ2-7
size: many
D: NA
length: 15
V: TRBV27
CDR3: CASSSPGGGRSEQYF
DNA: TGTGCCAGCAGCTCCCCCGGCGGCGGGCGTAGCGAGCAGTACTTC

J: TRBJ2-7
size: NA
D: NA
length: 14
V: TRBV4-2
CDR3: CASSQRTVRYEQYF
DNA: TGTGCCAGCAGCCAAAGGACAGTCCGCTACGAGCAGTACTTC

J: TRBJ2-6
size: NA
D: TRBD2
length: 18
V: TRBV19
CDR3: CASSIPREGIAGANVLTF
DNA: TGTGCCAGTAGTATCCCCCGGGAGGGAATAGCTGGGGCCAACGTCCTGACTTTC

J: TRBJ2-7
size: NA
D: NA
length: 15
V: TRBV15
CDR3: CATSREWGSSYEQYF
DNA: TGTGCCACCAGCAGAGAGTGGGGGAGCTCCTACGAGCAGTACTTC

J: TRBJ2-2
size: once
D: NA
length: 15
V: TRBV11-2
CDR3: CASSFWDGRTGELFF
DNA: TGTGCCAGCAGCTTTTGGGATGGGAGGACCGGGGAGCTGTTTTTT

J: TRBJ2-7
size: once
D: NA
length: 12
V: TRBV10-3
CDR3: CAIADRTYEQYF
DNA: TGTGCCATCGCCGACAGGACGTACGAGCAGTACTTC

J: TRBJ1-2
size: many
D: NA
length: 13
V: TRBV19
CDR3: CASSIWQASGYTF
DNA: TGTGCCAGTAGTATATGGCAGGCGTCGGGCTACACCTTC

J: TRBJ1-1
size: NA
D: NA
length: 10
V: TRBV30
CDR3: CAWSRTEAFF
DNA: TGTGCCTGGAGTAGAACTGAAGCTTTCTTT

J: TRBJ2-2
size: NA
D: NA
length: 15
V: TRBV11-2
CDR3: CASSPNMANTGELFF
DNA: TGTGCCAGCAGCCCTAACATGGCGAACACCGGGGAGCTGTTTTTT

J: TRBJ2-1
size: NA
D: TRBD1
length: 16
V: TRBV6-1
CDR3: CASSDPQGASYNEQFF
DNA: TGTGCCAGCAGTGACCCACAGGGGGCTTCCTACAATGAGCAGTTCTTC

J: TRBJ2-7
size: NA
D: NA
length: 14
V: TRBV7-2
CDR3: CASSPTRGAYEQYF
DNA: TGTGCCAGCAGCCCGACTAGGGGGGCCTACGAGCAGTACTTC

J: TRBJ1-1
size: NA
D: NA
length: 14
V: TRBV10-3
CDR3: CAISELETDTEAFF
DNA: TGTGCCATCAGTGAACTAGAAACAGACACTGAAGCTTTCTTT

J: TRBJ1-1
size: NA
D: NA
length: 13
V: TRBV9
CDR3: CASSVRENTEAFF
DNA: TGTGCCAGCAGCGTTCGTGAGAACACTGAAGCTTTCTTT

J: TRBJ1-5
size: NA
D: NA
length: 14
V: TRBV5-1
CDR3: CASSPQGGDQPQHF
DNA: TGCGCCAGCAGCCCGCAGGGAGGGGATCAGCCCCAGCATTTT

J: TRBJ2-1
size: NA
D: NA
length: 17
V: TRBV29-1
CDR3: CSVEGPEAGRSYNEQFF
DNA: TGCAGCGTTGAAGGGCCGGAGGCAGGGCGCTCCTACAATGAGCAGTTCTTC

J: TRBJ1-1
size: NA
D: TRBD1
length: 16
V: TRBV5-6
CDR3: CASSLGFEHRGSQAFF
DNA: TGTGCCAGCAGCTTGGGGTTCGAGCACAGGGGTTCTCAAGCTTTCTTT

J: TRBJ1-2
size: NA
D: NA
length: 13
V: TRBV4-2
CDR3: CASSQRGEYGYTF
DNA: TGTGCCAGCAGCCAACGAGGGGAGTATGGCTACACCTTC

J: TRBJ2-3
size: few
D: NA
length: 15
V: TRBV27
CDR3: CASSHTPVSTDTQYF
DNA: TGTGCCAGCAGTCATACGCCGGTCAGCACAGATACGCAGTATTTT

J: TRBJ2-7
size: many
D: NA
length: 15
V: TRBV28
CDR3: CASKTVRRGAYEQYF
DNA: TGTGCCAGCAAGACCGTGCGGAGGGGGGCCTACGAGCAGTACTTC

J: TRBJ1-2
size: NA
D: NA
length: 17
V: TRBV10-3
CDR3: CAISESGQTGPYYGYTF
DNA: TGTGCCATCAGTGAGTCGGGGCAGACGGGACCTTACTATGGCTACACCTTC

J: TRBJ1-3
size: NA
D: NA
length: 13
V: TRBV5-1
CDR3: CASSLYGGNTIYF
DNA: TGCGCCAGCAGCTTGTATGGGGGAAACACCATATATTTT

J: TRBJ2-3
size: NA
D: NA
length: 14
V: TRBV7-6
CDR3: CASSLDIGTDTQYF
DNA: TGTGCCAGCAGCTTAGACATAGGCACAGATACGCAGTATTTT

J: TRBJ2-7
size: NA
D: TRBD1
length: 13
V: TRBV19
CDR3: CASSPWTGSEQYF
DNA: TGTGCCAGTAGTCCCTGGACAGGGTCCGAGCAGTACTTC

J: TRBJ2-7
size: NA
D: NA
length: 14
V: TRBV28
CDR3: CASNRLAESYEQYF
DNA: TGTGCCAGCAATCGGTTGGCTGAATCCTACGAGCAGTACTTC

J: TRBJ2-7
size: NA
D: NA
length: 14
V: TRBV5-1
CDR3: CASSLEWLNYEQYF
DNA: TGCGCCAGCAGCTTGGAATGGCTTAACTACGAGCAGTACTTC

J: TRBJ2-7
size: NA
D: TRBD2
length: 18
V: TRBV4-2
CDR3: CASSQDKRDLSRVGEQYF
DNA: TGTGCCAGCAGCCAAGATAAGCGGGATTTAAGTCGAGTTGGGGAGCAGTACTTC

J: TRBJ1-5
size: NA
D: NA
length: 14
V: TRBV6-5
CDR3: CASSSGRINQPQHF
DNA: TGTGCCAGCAGTTCGGGACGGATCAATCAGCCCCAGCATTTT

J: TRBJ2-7
size: NA
D: NA
length: 14
V: TRBV5-4
CDR3: CASSFSERNNEQYF
DNA: TGTGCCAGCAGCTTTAGTGAGCGGAACAACGAGCAGTACTTC

J: TRBJ1-2
size: NA
D: NA
length: 12
V: TRBV5-4
CDR3: CASSLGVYGYTF
DNA: TGTGCCAGCAGCTTGGGGGTCTATGGCTACACCTTC

J: TRBJ2-7
size: NA
D: NA
length: 14
V: TRBV27
CDR3: CASSPLGHYYEQYF
DNA: TGTGCCAGCAGTCCCCTAGGACACTACTACGAGCAGTACTTC

J: TRBJ2-1
size: few
D: NA
length: 15
V: TRBV7-2
CDR3: CASSLGSGLYNEQFF
DNA: TGTGCCAGCAGCTTAGGTAGCGGACTTTACAATGAGCAGTTCTTC

J: TRBJ2-5
size: many
D: TRBD1
length: 13
V: TRBV27
CDR3: CASSYQGAETQYF
DNA: TGTGCCAGCAGTTATCAGGGGGCTGAGACCCAGTACTTC

J: TRBJ1-1
size: NA
D: NA
length: 15
V: TRBV27
CDR3: CASSLSGAMNTEAFF
DNA: TGTGCCAGCAGTTTATCGGGAGCAATGAACACTGAAGCTTTCTTT